The entry below describes one TCR beta chain. Its antigen remains unidentified. The CDR3 is 12 residues long. CDR1 is MDHEN and CDR2 is SYDVKM in the germline V gene. V gave up 7 bases and J gave up 9 bases, with 13 bases separating them. Data came from immunoSEQ multiplex PCR; TCRdb stores just in-frame clones and leaves some out. The repertoire holds tens of thousands of clones, with about 96% as singletons. These data belong to a study of cytomegalovirus exposure and HLA in healthy donors. Study findings and constraints: It was reported that the classifier diagnosed cytomegalovirus status with high specificity and sensitivity in both the original and validation cohorts.

Sequenced material: PBMCs. The sequence derives from a man aged 18 to 29 in good health and CMV-seropositive. The chain has TRBV28 and TRBJ2-1, with a possible D match to TRBD2 (6 bases). The CDR3 protein is CASKAAAGEQFF. In DNA, the CDR3 is TGTGCCAGCAAGGCGGCAGCGGGTGAGCAGTTCTTC.